This T cell receptor (beta chain) was identified during a study of blood T cell repertoires in COVID-19. Study details: Donors in the United States, Italy and Spain gave samples during acute or convalescent COVID-19. Sources were T cells, B-cell-depleted T cells, or PBMCs; the material itself was cDNA or gDNA.

Germline CDR1 is SGHNT and CDR2 is YENEEA. The V gene lost 4 bases and the J gene lost 0 bases, with 9 bases spanning the gap. This CDR3 contains 15 residues. Clones were read by immunoSEQ multiplex PCR, and TCRdb kept only the in-frame ones, dropping some. This sample has roughly 100,000 clones, with roughly four fifths found just once. The source material was peripheral blood. The receptor comes from a woman older than 75 with acute or convalescent COVID-19. The chain carries TRBV11-3 and TRBJ1-4; D is undetermined. The CDR3 DNA is TGTGCCAGCAGCTATACAGCCGCAACTAATGAAAAACTGTTTTTT. It translates to CASSYTAATNEKLFF.